The 21 T cell receptor beta chains in this list originate from one sample, sequenced in a study of cytomegalovirus exposure and HLA in healthy donors. PCR amplification relied on 60 Vbeta primers (plus 13 Jbeta primers). The assay was immunoSEQ multiplex PCR, and TCRdb's table has in-frame clones only and misses some. This table holds about 120,000 clones, about 68% found once. Sequencing used PBMCs. Every receptor here comes from a woman between 35 and 50 years old in good health and CMV-seropositive.

This chain uses TRBV5-5 with TRBJ2-2; D is unresolved. The V gene's germline CDR1 is SGHKS and CDR2 YYEKEE (reference sequence). This CDR3 spans 14 amino acids. V was trimmed by 1 base and J by 4 bases, leaving 8 bases between them. CDR3 loop: CASSLLVATGELFF. DNA for the CDR3: TGTGCCAGCAGCTTGTTGGTGGCCACCGGGGAGCTGTTTTTT.

The genes are TRBV7-8 and TRBJ2-6; 11 nucleotides agree with TRBD2. Germline CDR1 reads SGHVS; CDR2 reads FQNEAQ. There are 19 residues in the CDR3. J lost 5 bases, V lost 3 bases, and 12 bases had no gene match. This CDR3 is CASSFRSDSGRAWANVLTF. The DNA of the CDR3 is TGTGCCAGCAGCTTCCGGAGCGATAGCGGGAGGGCCTGGGCCAACGTCCTGACTTTC.

This clone was detected a few times. CDR3 protein: CASRSGLAGLYEQYF. The CDR3, as DNA: TGTGCCAGCAGATCGGGACTAGCTGGTTTGTACGAGCAGTACTTC. The genes are TRBV27 and TRBJ2-5; 9 bases agree with TRBD2. The closer fit of TRBJ2-7 to the DNA end suggests the J call may be wrong. CDR3 length: 15 amino acids. Germline CDR1 is MNHEY and CDR2 is SMNVEV (reference sequence).

This clone has just a few counts. The chain combines TRBV4-3 with TRBJ1-2; D unresolved. This CDR3 contains 16 residues. Germline assignment: CDR1 LGHNA and CDR2 YSLEER. Trimming took 4 bases from V and 8 from J, leaving 23 bases between them. The CDR3 nucleotides read TGCGCCAGCAGCCCTCTTAACATCGGGTTGGTCCGCGGCTACACCTTC. Residues: CASSPLNIGLVRGYTF.

The rearrangement uses TRBV5-1 and TRBJ2-3; tentative D call: TRBD2 (6 bases). V lost 9 bases, J lost 1 base, and 21 bases lay in between. CDR1 and CDR2 (germline): SGHRS, YFSETQ. There are 16 residues in the CDR3. CDR3 region: CATRATAGKRTDTQYF. In DNA form, the CDR3 reads TGCGCCACCAGGGCGACGGCGGGAAAGCGCACAGATACGCAGTATTTT.

The chain has TRBV28 and TRBJ1-4; 7 positions agree with TRBD1. Germline V lookup: CDR1 MDHEN, CDR2 SYDVKM. The ends lost 6 bases at V and 6 bases at J; junction bases unmatched: 7. The CDR3 totals 14 residues. The DNA for the CDR3 is TGTGCCAGCAGACTACAAACAGGGGATGAAAAACTGTTTTTT. Protein: CASRLQTGDEKLFF.

In the case of this clone: The junction departs from the called germline gene at one end, perhaps through a read error. CDR3 DNA sequence: TGTGCCAGCAGCTTAGGCGGGGGACAGGGGGAGTTC. Its translation: CASSLGGGQGEF. The gene calls are TRBV7-9 and TRBJ2-7; 11 nucleotides agree with TRBD1. CDR1 is SEHNR, CDR2 FQNEAQ, per germline (reference sequence). The CDR3 loop spans 12 amino acids.

J is TRBJ2-1 and V is TRBV2; TRBD1 agrees at 9 bases. The CDR3 has 19 amino acids. Germline lookup yields CDR1 SNHLY and CDR2 FYNNEI. The V segment lost 3 bases and the J segment 3 bases; nucleotides outside the gene matches: 15. The CDR3 here is CASSDRGQGISFRYNEQFF. The DNA for the CDR3 is TGTGCCAGCAGTGATAGGGGACAGGGAATCTCGTTCCGCTACAATGAGCAGTTCTTC.

The chain is built from TRBV6-4 and TRBJ1-2; D remains ambiguous. This CDR3 has 15 residues. Trimming stripped 0 bases from V and 8 bases from J, with 16 bases between. Germline assignment: CDR1 MRHNA and CDR2 SNTAGT. The CDR3 nucleotides read TGTGCCAGCAGTGACTCGAGTAAGGGAGGGAAGGGCTACACCTTC. This codes for CASSDSSKGGKGYTF.

The chain employs TRBV25-1 and TRBJ1-1; perhaps TRBD1 as D (5 bases). Germline assignment: CDR1 MGHDK and CDR2 SYGVNS. Trimming pared 1 base from V and 0 bases from J, leaving 12 bases between. The CDR3 is made up of 16 amino acids. DNA for the CDR3: TGTGCCAGCAGTGAATTGAAGGGGCCCTTGAACACTGAAGCTTTCTTT. Its protein product is CASSELKGPLNTEAFF.

This chain joins TRBV9 and TRBJ2-1; 9 bases are a match to TRBD2. The V and J ends lost 0 bases and 2 bases, in that order; junction bases with no gene match: 6. Germline V lookup: CDR1 SGDLS, CDR2 YYNGEE. This CDR3 has 17 amino acids. The CDR3 is CASSVGVAGEAYNEQFF. For the CDR3, the DNA is TGTGCCAGCAGCGTAGGGGTAGCGGGAGAAGCCTACAATGAGCAGTTCTTC.

In its sample, this clone was seen a few times. This chain joins TRBV5-4 and TRBJ2-2; no reliable D call. The CDR3 has 14 residues. CDR1 and CDR2 (germline): SGHNT, YYREEE (reference sequence). Trimming stripped 5 bases from V and 0 bases from J, with 8 bases between. CDR3 nucleotide sequence: TGTGCCAGCAGTGGCAGAACGAACACCGGGGAGCTGTTTTTT. The encoded protein is CASSGRTNTGELFF.

This chain links TRBV27 with TRBJ2-5, with D maybe TRBD2 (5 bases). Near its end, the DNA agrees better with TRBJ2-7, so the J call may be wrong. This CDR3 is built from 15 residues. Looked up from germline, CDR1 is MNHEY and CDR2 is SMNVEV (reference sequence). CDR3 amino acids: CASSLRSSLRYEQYF. In DNA, the CDR3 is TGTGCCAGCAGTTTAAGGTCTAGCCTCCGCTACGAGCAGTACTTC.

The V and J genes are TRBV4-1 and TRBJ2-7; the match to TRBD2 covers 15 bases. CDR3 length equals 18 residues. CDR1 is MGHRA and CDR2 is YSYEKL in the germline V gene. V gave up 2 bases and J gave up 4 bases; unmatched junction bases: 9. The CDR3 bases are TGCGCCAGCAGCCAACTCGGGACTAGCGGGAGGCCGCCTTACGAGCAGTACTTC. Its protein is CASSQLGTSGRPPYEQYF.

In its sample, this clone was seen a few times. The chain is built from TRBV6-4 and TRBJ2-1, with 13 bases aligning to TRBD2. This CDR3 spans 13 amino acids. The germline V gene has CDR1 MRHNA and CDR2 SNTAGT. V gave up 4 bases and J gave up 9 bases; unmatched junction bases: 0. CDR3: CASSGLAGGEQFF. In nucleotides, the CDR3 is TGTGCCAGCAGTGGACTAGCGGGAGGTGAGCAGTTCTTC.

The chain recombines TRBV27 with TRBJ2-1; 7 nucleotides align to TRBD1. This CDR3 contains 13 residues. The junction had 5 bases not matched to a gene; V was cut back by 6 bases and J by 6 bases. Germline-derived CDR1 and CDR2 are MNHEY and SMNVEV (reference sequence). The CDR3 protein is CASSLQGLNEQFF. CDR3 in DNA: TGTGCCAGCAGCCTACAGGGGCTCAATGAGCAGTTCTTC.

This clone has only a few counts. V and J are TRBV5-4 and TRBJ1-1, with 7 bases identical to TRBD1. V trimming: 4 bases; J trimming: 5 bases; junction bases outside the gene matches: 8. Germline CDR1 reads SGHNT; CDR2 reads YYREEE (reference sequence). The CDR3 runs to 14 residues. CDR3: CASSLDRLWTEAFF. DNA for the CDR3: TGTGCCAGCAGCCTGGACAGGCTGTGGACTGAAGCTTTCTTT.

The chain carries TRBV4-1 and TRBJ1-5, with 7 nucleotides matching TRBD1. The V gene's germline CDR1 is MGHRA and CDR2 YSYEKL. The CDR3 length is 14 residues. J was trimmed by 9 bases and V by 4 bases; bases with no gene match: 9. The CDR3 is CASSRGTDLRPQHF. In DNA form, the CDR3 reads TGCGCCAGCAGCCGAGGGACAGACCTAAGGCCCCAGCATTTT.

This sequence joins TRBV2 and TRBJ2-7; a possible D gene is TRBD1 (7 bases). The CDR3 spans 13 residues. The V end lost 4 bases, the J end lost 6 bases, and 13 bases lay between the germline ends. Germline CDR1 and CDR2: SNHLY and FYNNEI. DNA of the CDR3: TGTGCCAGCAGTGGTCGGAGGGGGCGCGAGCAGTACTTC. Its protein is CASSGRRGREQYF.

V usage is TRBV10-3 and J usage is TRBJ2-3; D may be TRBD2 (6 bases). CDR3 length: 14 residues. CDR1 is ENHRY and CDR2 is SYGVKD in the germline V gene. V lost 3 bases to trimming and J lost 6 bases, with 13 bases between them. CDR3 loop: CAISEPGRDDTQYF. CDR3 bases: TGTGCCATCAGTGAACCCGGGAGAGACGATACGCAGTATTTT.

The chain carries TRBV4-3 and TRBJ1-2, with a tentative D call TRBD1 (6 bases). This CDR3 comprises 16 residues. Looked up from germline, CDR1 is LGHNA and CDR2 is YSLEER. V was trimmed by 0 bases and J by 5 bases, leaving 16 bases between them. The CDR3 spells CASSQDRQGTGYGYTF. The CDR3, as DNA: TGCGCCAGCAGCCAAGATCGTCAGGGGACGGGGTATGGCTACACCTTC.